The 3 T cell receptor beta chains below were found in one sample sequenced in a study of shared clonotypes between healthy human individuals. Produced via immunoSEQ multiplex PCR; TCRdb's table is partial and in-frame only. This sample has approximately 470,000 clones, with around 73% found just once. Sequenced: PBMCs. Receptors originate from a woman in her thirties or forties in good health. Some clones in this sample may be carry-over from other donors' samples.

This sequence joins TRBV7-8 and TRBJ2-3; maybe TRBD2 (6 bases). Trimming removed 5 bases from V and 2 bases from J, with 17 bases in between. Germline loops: CDR1 SGHVS, CDR2 FQNEAQ. CDR3 length equals 16 residues. The CDR3 bases are TGTGCCAGCAGCGGCAGGGACTCAGCTACCACAGATACGCAGTATTTT. Translated: CASSGRDSATTDTQYF.

This rearrangement joins TRBV5-5 to TRBJ2-1; possibly TRBD1 for D (6 bases). The CDR3 runs 14 residues. Germline assignment: CDR1 SGHKS and CDR2 YYEKEE (reference sequence). Trimming cost V 0 bases and J 4 bases, with 8 bases left between them. The CDR3 DNA sequence: TGTGCCAGCAGCTTGGTCAGGGGTTACAATGAGCAGTTCTTC. This sequence encodes CASSLVRGYNEQFF. The variable domain in full, with the rest retrieved from reference TRBV5-5 and TRBJ2-1, is DAGVTQSPTHLIKTRGQQVTLRCSPISGHKSVSWYQQVLGQGPQFIFQYYEKEERGRGNFPDRFSARQFPNYSSELNVNALLLGDSALYLCASSLVRGYNEQFFGPGTRLTVL.

This chain joins TRBV5-4 and TRBJ1-2; possibly TRBD1 for D (5 bases). Per germline, CDR1 SGHNT and CDR2 YYREEE (reference sequence). CDR3 length: 16 residues. V was clipped by 2 bases and J by 4 bases, with 18 bases between them. The CDR3 region is CASSFWGTDRTYGYTF. CDR3 DNA: TGTGCCAGCAGCTTTTGGGGGACGGATCGGACCTATGGCTACACCTTC.